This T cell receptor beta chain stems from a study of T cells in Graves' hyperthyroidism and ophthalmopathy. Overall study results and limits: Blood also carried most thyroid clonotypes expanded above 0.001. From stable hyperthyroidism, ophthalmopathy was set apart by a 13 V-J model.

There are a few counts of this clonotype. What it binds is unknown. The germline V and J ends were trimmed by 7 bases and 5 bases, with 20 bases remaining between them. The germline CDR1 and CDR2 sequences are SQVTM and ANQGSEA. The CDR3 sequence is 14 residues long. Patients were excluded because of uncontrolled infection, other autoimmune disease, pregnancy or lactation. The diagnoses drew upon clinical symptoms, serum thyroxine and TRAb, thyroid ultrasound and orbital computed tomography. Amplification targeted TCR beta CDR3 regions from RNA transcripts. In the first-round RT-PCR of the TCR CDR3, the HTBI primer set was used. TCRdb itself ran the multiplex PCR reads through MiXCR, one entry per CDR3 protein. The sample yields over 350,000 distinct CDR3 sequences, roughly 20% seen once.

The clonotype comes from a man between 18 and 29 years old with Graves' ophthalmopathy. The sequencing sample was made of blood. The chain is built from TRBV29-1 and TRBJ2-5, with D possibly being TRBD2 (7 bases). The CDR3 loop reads CSAIGRGAGETQYF. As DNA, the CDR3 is TGCAGCGCCATCGGCCGGGGGGCGGGCGAGACCCAGTACTTC.